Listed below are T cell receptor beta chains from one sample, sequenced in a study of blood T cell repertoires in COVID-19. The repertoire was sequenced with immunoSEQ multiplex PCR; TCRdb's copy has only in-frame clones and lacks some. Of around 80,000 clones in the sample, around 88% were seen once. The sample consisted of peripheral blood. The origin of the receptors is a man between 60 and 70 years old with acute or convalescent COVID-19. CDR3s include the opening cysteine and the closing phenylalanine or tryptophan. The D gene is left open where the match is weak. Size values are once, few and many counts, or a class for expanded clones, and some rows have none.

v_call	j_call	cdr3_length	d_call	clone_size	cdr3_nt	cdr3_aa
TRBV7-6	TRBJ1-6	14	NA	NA	TGTGCCAGCAGCTCCCGGTCCTATAATTCACCCCTCCACTTT	CASSSRSYNSPLHF
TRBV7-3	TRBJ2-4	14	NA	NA	TGTGCCAGCAGCGTCACAGGGGCCAAAAACATTCAGTACTTC	CASSVTGAKNIQYF
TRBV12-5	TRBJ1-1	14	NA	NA	TGTGCTAGTGCCCGGGGGGGTCTGAACACTGAAGCTTTCTTT	CASARGGLNTEAFF
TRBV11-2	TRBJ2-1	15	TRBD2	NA	TGTGCCAGCAGCTTGTTTCGCGGGGGGTACAATGAGCAGTTCTTC	CASSLFRGGYNEQFF
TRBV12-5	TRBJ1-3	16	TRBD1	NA	TGTGCTAGTGGCCCTTCCGGGACAGGGGCTGGAAACACCATATATTTT	CASGPSGTGAGNTIYF
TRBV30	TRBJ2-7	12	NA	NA	TGTGCCTGGAGTGTGATTCTAAACGAGCAGTACTTC	CAWSVILNEQYF
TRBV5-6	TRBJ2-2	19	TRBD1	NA	TGTGCCAGCAGCCCCAAAGCGGGACAGGGGTACGCGAACACCGGGGAGCTGTTTTTT	CASSPKAGQGYANTGELFF
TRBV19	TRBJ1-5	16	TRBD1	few	TGTGCCAGTAGTATTGAGGGACAGGGGTTTCGCCAGCCCCAGCATTTT	CASSIEGQGFRQPQHF
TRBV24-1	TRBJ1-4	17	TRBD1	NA	TGTGCCACCAGTGGGACAGGGGACGGGGCAACTAATGAAAAACTGTTTTTT	CATSGTGDGATNEKLFF
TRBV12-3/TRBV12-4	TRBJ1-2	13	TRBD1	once	TGTGCCAGCAGCCAAGACAGGGGGAATGGCTACACCTTC	CASSQDRGNGYTF
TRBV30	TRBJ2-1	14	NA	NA	TGTGCCTGGATTCGCGGAACCAGGGACAATGAGCAGTTCTTC	CAWIRGTRDNEQFF
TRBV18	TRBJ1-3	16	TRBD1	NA	TGTGCCAGCTCACAACCAGGACAGGGCTCTGGAAACACCATATATTTT	CASSQPGQGSGNTIYF
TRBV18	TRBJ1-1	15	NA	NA	TGTGCCAGCTCACCGGATTCAGGAACTTACACTGAAGCTTTCTTT	CASSPDSGTYTEAFF
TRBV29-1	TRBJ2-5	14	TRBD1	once	TGCAGCGCTACACGGACAGGGGGCATAGAGACCCAGTACTTC	CSATRTGGIETQYF
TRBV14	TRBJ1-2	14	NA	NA	TGTGCCAGCAGCCACCCAGACAGCTATGGTAGCTACACCTTC	CASSHPDSYGSYTF
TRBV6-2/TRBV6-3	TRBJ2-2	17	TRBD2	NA	TGTGCCAGCAGTCAGAGAAGAACGGGAGGCAACACCGGGGAGCTGTTTTTT	CASSQRRTGGNTGELFF
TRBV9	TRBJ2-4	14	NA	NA	TGTGCCAGCAGCGTGGGCGAGAGGGTGAACATTCAGTACTTC	CASSVGERVNIQYF
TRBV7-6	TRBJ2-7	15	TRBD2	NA	TGTGCCAGCAGCTCCTGGCGGGAGGGCACCTACGAGCAGTACTTC	CASSSWREGTYEQYF